This T cell receptor (beta chain) stems from a study of PD-L1 blockade in urothelial cancer. Study context: At some point between 2013 and 2015, patients got going on atezolizumab, taking 1,200 mg intravenously every 3 weeks. The researchers analyzed blood 3 weeks (second dose) and 6 weeks after treatment start. Blood-derived samples held a median around 140,000 T cells.

Method: immunoSEQ multiplex PCR; TCRdb's copy keeps in-frame clones and lacks some. The sample contains about 84,000 clones, about 80% of which appear only once. This clone was counted between two and nine times. The germline gives CDR1 LNHNV, CDR2 YYDKDF (reference sequence). This CDR3 region has 15 residues. J lost 5 bases, V lost 5 bases, and 7 bases had no gene match. The sequencing here drew on PBMCs, taken around atezolizumab (anti-PD-L1) treatment. The genes are TRBV15 and TRBJ1-2, with 11 bases lining up with TRBD1. The receptor was derived from a man in his sixties or seventies with urothelial cancer. CDR3 DNA: TGTGCCACCAGCCCCCGGACAGGGGGCGATTATGGCTACACCTTC. Encoded protein: CATSPRTGGDYGYTF.